This T cell receptor (beta chain) was identified during a study of cytotoxic CD8 clonotypes in ibrutinib-treated CLL. CDR3 length: 15 amino acids. Germline lookup yields CDR1 MNHNY and CDR2 SVGAGI (reference sequence). Trimming pared 6 bases from V and 1 base from J, leaving 13 bases between. This clone was seen once. Profiling relied on immunoSEQ multiplex PCR, and the TCRdb table lists in-frame clones only, not all of them. The repertoire holds some 65,000 clones, with roughly 57% as singletons. V gene TRBV6-6 combines with J gene TRBJ1-5, with D maybe TRBD1 (5 bases). The sequence derives from a human donor with chronic lymphocytic leukemia. The starting material was PBMCs, obtained after 12 months of ibrutinib treatment. The CDR3 loop reads CASRSQGLSNQPQHF. In DNA form, the CDR3 reads TGTGCCAGCAGATCCCAGGGTTTAAGCAATCAGCCCCAGCATTTT.